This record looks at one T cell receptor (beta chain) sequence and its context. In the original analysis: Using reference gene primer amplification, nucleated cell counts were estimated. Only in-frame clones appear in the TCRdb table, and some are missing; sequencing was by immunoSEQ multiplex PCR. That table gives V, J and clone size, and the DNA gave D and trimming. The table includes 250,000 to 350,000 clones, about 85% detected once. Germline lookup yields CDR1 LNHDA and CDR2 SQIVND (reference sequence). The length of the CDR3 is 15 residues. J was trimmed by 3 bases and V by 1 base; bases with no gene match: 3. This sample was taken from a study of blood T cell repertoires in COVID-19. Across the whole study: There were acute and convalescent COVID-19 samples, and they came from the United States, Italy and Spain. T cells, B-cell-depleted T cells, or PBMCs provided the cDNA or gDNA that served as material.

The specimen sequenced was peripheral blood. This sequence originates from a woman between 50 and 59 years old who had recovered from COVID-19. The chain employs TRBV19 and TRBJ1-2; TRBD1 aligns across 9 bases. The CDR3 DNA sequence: TGTGCCAGTAGTATAGGACGGACAGGGGACTATGGCTACACCTTC. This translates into CASSIGRTGDYGYTF.